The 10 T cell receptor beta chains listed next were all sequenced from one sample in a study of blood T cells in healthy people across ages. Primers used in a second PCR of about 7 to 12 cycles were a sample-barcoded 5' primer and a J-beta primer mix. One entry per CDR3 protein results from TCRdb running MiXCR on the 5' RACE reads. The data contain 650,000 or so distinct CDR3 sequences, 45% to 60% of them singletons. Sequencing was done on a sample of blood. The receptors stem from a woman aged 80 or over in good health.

The CDR3 here is CASKSGGGAGDTQYF. DNA of the CDR3: TGTGCCAGCAAGTCTGGCGGGGGGGCCGGAGATACGCAGTATTTT. The rearrangement links TRBV28 to TRBJ2-3; 9 bases agree with TRBD2. Germline-derived CDR1 and CDR2 are MDHEN and SYDVKM. The CDR3 length is 15 residues. V lost 7 bases, J lost 5 bases, and 10 bases stayed unmatched.

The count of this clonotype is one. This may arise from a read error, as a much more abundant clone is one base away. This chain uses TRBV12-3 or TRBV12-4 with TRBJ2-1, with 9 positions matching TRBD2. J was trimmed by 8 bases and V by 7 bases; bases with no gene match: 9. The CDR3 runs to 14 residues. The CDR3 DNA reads TGTGCCAGCACTGCCGGGACTAGCCGCGATGAGCAGTTCTTC. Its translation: CASTAGTSRDEQFF.

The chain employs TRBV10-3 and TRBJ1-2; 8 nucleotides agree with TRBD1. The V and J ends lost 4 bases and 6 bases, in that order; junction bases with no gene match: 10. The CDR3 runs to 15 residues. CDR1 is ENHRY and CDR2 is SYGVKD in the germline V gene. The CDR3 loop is CAISGSTGGSDGYTF. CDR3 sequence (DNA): TGTGCCATCAGTGGCTCAACAGGGGGTTCTGATGGCTACACCTTC.

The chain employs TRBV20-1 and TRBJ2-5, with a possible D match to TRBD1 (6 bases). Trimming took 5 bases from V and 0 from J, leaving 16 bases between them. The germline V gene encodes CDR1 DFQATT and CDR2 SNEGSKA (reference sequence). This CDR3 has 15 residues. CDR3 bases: TGCAGTGCTCGACAGGCCGATAAGGACCAAGAGACCCAGTACTTC. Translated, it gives CSARQADKDQETQYF.

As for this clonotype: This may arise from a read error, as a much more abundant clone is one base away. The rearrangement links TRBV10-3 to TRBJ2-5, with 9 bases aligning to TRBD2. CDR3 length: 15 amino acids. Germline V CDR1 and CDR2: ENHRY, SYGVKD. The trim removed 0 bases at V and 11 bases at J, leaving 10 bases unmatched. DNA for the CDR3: TGTGCCATCAGTGAGTCCAGAGGGGATAGCGGGAGTCAGTACTTC. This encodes CAISESRGDSGSQYF.

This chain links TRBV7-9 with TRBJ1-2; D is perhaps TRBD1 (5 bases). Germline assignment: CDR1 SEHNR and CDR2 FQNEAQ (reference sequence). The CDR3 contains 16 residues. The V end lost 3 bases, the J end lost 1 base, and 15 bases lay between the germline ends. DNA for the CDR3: TGTGCCAGCAGCTTGATCGACAGAGCTCGTAACTATGGCTACACCTTC. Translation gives CASSLIDRARNYGYTF. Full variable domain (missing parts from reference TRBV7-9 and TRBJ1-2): DTGVSQNPRHKITKRGQNVTFRCDPISEHNRLYWYRQTLGQGPEFLTYFQNEAQLEKSRLLSDRFSAERPKGSFSTLEIQRTEQGDSAMYLCASSLIDRARNYGYTFGSGTRLTVV.

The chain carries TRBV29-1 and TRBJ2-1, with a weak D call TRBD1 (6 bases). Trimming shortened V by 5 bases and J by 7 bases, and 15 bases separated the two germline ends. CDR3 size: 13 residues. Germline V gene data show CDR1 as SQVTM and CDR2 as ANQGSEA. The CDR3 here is CSVPVGAKNEQFF. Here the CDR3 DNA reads TGCAGCGTTCCCGTGGGGGCAAAAAATGAGCAGTTCTTC.

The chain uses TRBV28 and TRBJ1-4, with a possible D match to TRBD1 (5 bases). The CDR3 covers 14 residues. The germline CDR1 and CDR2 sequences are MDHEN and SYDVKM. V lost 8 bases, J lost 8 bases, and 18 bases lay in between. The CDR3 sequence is CASPLTRASEKLFF. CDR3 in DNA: TGTGCCAGCCCTTTGACCAGGGCATCGGAAAAACTGTTTTTT.

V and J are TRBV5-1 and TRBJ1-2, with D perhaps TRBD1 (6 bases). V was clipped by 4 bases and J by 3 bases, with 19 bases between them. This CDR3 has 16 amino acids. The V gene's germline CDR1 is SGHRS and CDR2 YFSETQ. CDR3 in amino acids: CASSLLQDRLHYGYTF. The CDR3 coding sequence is TGCGCCAGCAGCCTCCTCCAGGACAGACTTCACTATGGCTACACCTTC. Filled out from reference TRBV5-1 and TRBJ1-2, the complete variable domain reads KAGVTQTPRYLIKTRGQQVTLSCSPISGHRSVSWYQQTPGQGLQFLFEYFSETQRNKGNFPGRFSGRQFSNSRSEMNVSTLELGDSALYLCASSLLQDRLHYGYTFGSGTRLTVV.

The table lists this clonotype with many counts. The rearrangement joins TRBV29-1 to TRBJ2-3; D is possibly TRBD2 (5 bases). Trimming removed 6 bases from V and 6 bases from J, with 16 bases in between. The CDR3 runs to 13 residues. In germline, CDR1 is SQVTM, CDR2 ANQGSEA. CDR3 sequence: CSVGVPPGDTQYF. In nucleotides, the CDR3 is TGCAGCGTCGGGGTCCCGCCTGGGGATACGCAGTATTTT.